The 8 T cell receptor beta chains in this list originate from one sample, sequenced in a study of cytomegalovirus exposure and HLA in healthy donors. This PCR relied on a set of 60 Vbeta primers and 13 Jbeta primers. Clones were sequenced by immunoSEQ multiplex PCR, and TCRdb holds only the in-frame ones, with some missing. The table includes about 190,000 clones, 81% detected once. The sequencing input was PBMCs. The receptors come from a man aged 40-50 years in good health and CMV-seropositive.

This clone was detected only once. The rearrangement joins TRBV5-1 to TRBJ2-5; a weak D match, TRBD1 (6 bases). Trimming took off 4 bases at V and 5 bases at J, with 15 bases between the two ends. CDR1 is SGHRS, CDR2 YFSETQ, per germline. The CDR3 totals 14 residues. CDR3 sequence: CASSIADRWETQYF. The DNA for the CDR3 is TGCGCCAGCAGCATCGCTGACAGGTGGGAGACCCAGTACTTC. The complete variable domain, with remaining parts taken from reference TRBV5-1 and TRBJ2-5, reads KAGVTQTPRYLIKTRGQQVTLSCSPISGHRSVSWYQQTPGQGLQFLFEYFSETQRNKGNFPGRFSGRQFSNSRSEMNVSTLELGDSALYLCASSIADRWETQYFGPGTRLLVL.

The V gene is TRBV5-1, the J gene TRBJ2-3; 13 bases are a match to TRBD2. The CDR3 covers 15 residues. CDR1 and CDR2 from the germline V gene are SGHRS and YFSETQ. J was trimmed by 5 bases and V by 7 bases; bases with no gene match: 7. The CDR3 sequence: CASALGLAGVDTQYF. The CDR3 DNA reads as TGCGCCAGCGCCCTAGGACTAGCGGGAGTAGATACGCAGTATTTT.

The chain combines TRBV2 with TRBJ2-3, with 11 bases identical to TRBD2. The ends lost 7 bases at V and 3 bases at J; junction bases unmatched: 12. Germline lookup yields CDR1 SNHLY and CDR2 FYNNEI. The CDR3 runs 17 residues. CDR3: CASIQTSGIPSTDTQYF. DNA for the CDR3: TGTGCCAGCATTCAGACTAGCGGGATCCCGAGTACAGATACGCAGTATTTT.

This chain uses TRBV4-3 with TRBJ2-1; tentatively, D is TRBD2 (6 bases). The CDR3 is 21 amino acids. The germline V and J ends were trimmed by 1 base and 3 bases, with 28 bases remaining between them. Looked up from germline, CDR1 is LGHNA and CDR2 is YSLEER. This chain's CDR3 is CASSQARAGRDPRRSYNEQFF. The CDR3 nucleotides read TGCGCCAGCAGCCAAGCGAGGGCCGGGCGGGACCCCCGGAGGAGCTACAATGAGCAGTTCTTC.

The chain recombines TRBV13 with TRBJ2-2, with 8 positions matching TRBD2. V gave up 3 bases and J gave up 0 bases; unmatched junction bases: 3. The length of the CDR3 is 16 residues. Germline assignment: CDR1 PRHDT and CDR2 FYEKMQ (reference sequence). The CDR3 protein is CASSFGAGANTGELFF. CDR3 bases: TGTGCCAGCAGCTTTGGAGCGGGGGCGAACACCGGGGAGCTGTTTTTT.

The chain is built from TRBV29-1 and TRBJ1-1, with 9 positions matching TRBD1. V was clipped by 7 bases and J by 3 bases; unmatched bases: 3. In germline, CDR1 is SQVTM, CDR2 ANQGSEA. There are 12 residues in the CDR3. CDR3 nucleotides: TGCAGCGCCTGGACAGGGGACACTGAAGCTTTCTTT. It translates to CSAWTGDTEAFF.

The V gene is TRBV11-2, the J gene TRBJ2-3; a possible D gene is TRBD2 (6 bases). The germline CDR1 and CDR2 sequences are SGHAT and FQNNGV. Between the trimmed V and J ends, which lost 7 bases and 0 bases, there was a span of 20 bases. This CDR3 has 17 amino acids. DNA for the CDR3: TGTGCCAGCACCTCCCCCCGGGGGACCATAAGCACAGATACGCAGTATTTT. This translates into CASTSPRGTISTDTQYF.

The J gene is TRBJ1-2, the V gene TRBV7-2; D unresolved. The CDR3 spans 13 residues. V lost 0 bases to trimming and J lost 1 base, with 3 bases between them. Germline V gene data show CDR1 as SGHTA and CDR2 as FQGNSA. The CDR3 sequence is CASSLALNYGYTF. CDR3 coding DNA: TGTGCCAGCAGCTTAGCCCTTAACTATGGCTACACCTTC.